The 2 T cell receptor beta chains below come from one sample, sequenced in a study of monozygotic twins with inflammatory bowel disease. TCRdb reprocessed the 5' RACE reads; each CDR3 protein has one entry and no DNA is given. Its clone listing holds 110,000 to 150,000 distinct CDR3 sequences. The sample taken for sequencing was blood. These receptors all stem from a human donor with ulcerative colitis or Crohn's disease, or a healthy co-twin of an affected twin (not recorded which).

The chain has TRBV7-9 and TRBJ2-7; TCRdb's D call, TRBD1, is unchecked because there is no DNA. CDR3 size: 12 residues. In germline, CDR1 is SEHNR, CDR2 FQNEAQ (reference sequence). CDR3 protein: CASSLQGDWQYF.

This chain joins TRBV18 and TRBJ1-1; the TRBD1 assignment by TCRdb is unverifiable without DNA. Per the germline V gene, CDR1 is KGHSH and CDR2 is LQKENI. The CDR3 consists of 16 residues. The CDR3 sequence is CASSPPREREGTEAFF. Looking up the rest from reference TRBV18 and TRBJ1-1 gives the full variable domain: NAGVMQNPRHLVRRRGQEARLRCSPMKGHSHVYWYRQLPEEGLKFMVYLQKENIIDESGMPKERFSAEFPKEGPSILRIQQVVRGDSAAYFCASSPPREREGTEAFFGQGTRLTVV.